The clone carrying this T cell receptor beta chain was counted between two and nine times. This record belongs to a study of T cells in Graves' hyperthyroidism and ophthalmopathy. Study as a whole: Blood from the periphery was taken at initial diagnosis, before any treatment.

Authors of the study amplified TCR beta CDR3 regions from RNA transcripts. The primer set for the first-round RT-PCR of the TCR CDR3 was HTBI. TCRdb recomputed calls from the multiplex PCR reads with MiXCR, one row per CDR3 protein. The profile shows roughly 750,000 distinct CDR3 sequences, about 16% of them singletons. The V and J ends lost 4 bases and 4 bases respectively, with 13 bases between them. CDR3 length equals 15 residues. The germline V gene encodes CDR1 MDHEN and CDR2 SYDVKM. The rearrangement uses TRBV28 and TRBJ2-2, with a tentative D call TRBD2 (6 bases). The TCR originated in a man between 18 and 29 years old with Graves' hyperthyroidism. The sequencing sample was made of blood. The CDR3 nucleotides are TGTGCCAGCAGTTCCCAAGCGGGCCTCACCGGGGAGCTGTTTTTT. Translation: CASSSQAGLTGELFF.